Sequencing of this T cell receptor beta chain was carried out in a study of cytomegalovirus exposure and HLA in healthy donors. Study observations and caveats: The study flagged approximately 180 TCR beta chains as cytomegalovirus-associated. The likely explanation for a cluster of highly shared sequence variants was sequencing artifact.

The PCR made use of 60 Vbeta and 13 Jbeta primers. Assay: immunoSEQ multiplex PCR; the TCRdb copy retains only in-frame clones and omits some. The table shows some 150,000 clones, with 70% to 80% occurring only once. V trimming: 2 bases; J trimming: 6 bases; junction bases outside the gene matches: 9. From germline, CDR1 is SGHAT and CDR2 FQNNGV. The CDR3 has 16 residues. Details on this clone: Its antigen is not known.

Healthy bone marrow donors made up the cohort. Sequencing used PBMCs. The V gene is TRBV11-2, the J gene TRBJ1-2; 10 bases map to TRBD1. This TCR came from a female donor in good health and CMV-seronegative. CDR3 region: CASSLKGDRGLDGYTF. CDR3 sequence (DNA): TGTGCCAGCAGCTTAAAAGGAGACAGGGGGCTCGATGGCTACACCTTC.